Listed below are T cell receptor beta chains from one sample, sequenced in a study of early T cells in non-severe SARS-CoV-2 infection. TCRdb processed the 5' RACE reads anew with MiXCR; each CDR3 protein has one entry. Among 70,000 to 95,000 distinct CDR3 sequences listed, roughly 14% were seen once. The sample was whole blood. The source of these receptors is an adult who was a healthcare worker with PCR-confirmed SARS-CoV-2 infection or an uninfected control (not recorded which). CDR3s include the opening cysteine and the closing phenylalanine or tryptophan. A D gene is named only where the DNA matches it firmly. Part of the rows lack a size; the others show once, few, many or a class for expanded clones.

d_gene	v_gene	j_gene	abundance	CDR3nt	CDR3aa
.	TRBV11-2	TRBJ2-1	many	TGTGCCAGCACCACCGGAGGCAGGGCTTCATCCACTAGCTCCTACAATGAGCAGTTCTTC	CASTTGGRASSTSSYNEQFF
.	TRBV9	TRBJ1-5	few	TGTGCCAGCAGCGAGGGGACGGCAGGCCAGCCCCAGCATTTT	CASSEGTAGQPQHF
TRBD1	TRBV20-1	TRBJ2-4	few	TGCAGTGCCAAAGACAGGGTTCGGGACATTCAGTACTTC	CSAKDRVRDIQYF
TRBD2	TRBV7-6	TRBJ2-1	few	TGTGCCAGCAGTTCTACGGGACTAGCGGGGAATAATGAGCAGTTCTTC	CASSSTGLAGNNEQFF
TRBD1	TRBV12-3/TRBV12-4	TRBJ2-5	many	TGTGCCAGTCAGGAAGACAGGGCTCAAGAGACCCAGTACTTC	CASQEDRAQETQYF
.	TRBV7-9	TRBJ1-1	many	TGTGCCAGCAGCCCGGCTGGTGTTTCGGGCGCTTTCTTT	CASSPAGVSGAFF
.	TRBV18	TRBJ2-1	.	TGTGCCAGCTCACCAAATTTCCCAGGCGGCCAAAAGCAGTTCTTC	CASSPNFPGGQKQFF
TRBD1	TRBV6-5	TRBJ2-1	.	TGTGCCAGCAGCCCGGACAGGGGTTCCCGAAATGAGCAGTTCTTC	CASSPDRGSRNEQFF
.	TRBV14	TRBJ1-2	once	TGTGCCAGCAGCCTACATCCAAACTATGGCTACACCTTC	CASSLHPNYGYTF
TRBD1	TRBV7-9	TRBJ1-2	.	TGTGCCAGCAGCGACAGGGTTCTCTATGGCTACACCTTC	CASSDRVLYGYTF
.	TRBV18	TRBJ1-1	few	TGTGCCAGCTCACCAGGGGCCCTTAACACTGAAGCTTTCTTT	CASSPGALNTEAFF
TRBD1	TRBV29-1	TRBJ2-5	.	TGCAGCGTCGAAGGACAGGGTGGTGAGACCCAGTACTTC	CSVEGQGGETQYF
.	TRBV12-3/TRBV12-4	TRBJ2-2	few	TGTGCCAGCTCCCTTTTTGTGATTCCGACCGGGGAGCTGTTTTTT	CASSLFVIPTGELFF
TRBD1	TRBV7-2	TRBJ2-3	few	TGTGCCAGCAGCTTAGGATCGGGACAGTCCACAGATACGCAGTATTTT	CASSLGSGQSTDTQYF
TRBD1	TRBV24-1	TRBJ2-5	.	TGTGCCACCAGTGAGAAGGGACAGAAAGAGACCCAGTACTTC	CATSEKGQKETQYF
.	TRBV2	TRBJ2-5	few	TGTGCCAGCAGTGAGAGGTCACGATACCAAGAGACCCAGTACTTC	CASSERSRYQETQYF
.	TRBV27	TRBJ1-1	.	TGTGCCAGCTTGCCCTTCGGTAGGGCCGGCACTGAAGCTTTCTTT	CASLPFGRAGTEAFF
.	TRBV28	TRBJ2-1	.	TGTGCCAGCAGTTTAAGGGTGGTGCCGTGGACCTACAATGAGCAGTTCTTC	CASSLRVVPWTYNEQFF
.	TRBV5-1	TRBJ1-1	.	TGCGCCAGCAGCTTGACCGTTACTATCGGCGAAGCTTTCTTT	CASSLTVTIGEAFF
.	TRBV6-6	TRBJ1-3	.	TGTGCCAGCAGTTCGGGACGGGCCAACGGTGGAAACACCATATATTTT	CASSSGRANGGNTIYF
.	TRBV29-1	TRBJ2-1	.	TGCAGCGTTGTATCAGCTAACTCCTACAATGAGCAGTTCTTC	CSVVSANSYNEQFF
.	TRBV12-3/TRBV12-4	TRBJ1-2	few	TGTGCCAGCAGTTTAGACAGGGAAAGTGGGTATGGCTACACCTTC	CASSLDRESGYGYTF
.	TRBV30	TRBJ1-2	few	TGTGCCTGGAGTGTCGGGGGCCGGTTCTATGGCTACACCTTC	CAWSVGGRFYGYTF
.	TRBV18	TRBJ2-2	few	TGTGCCAGCTCACCTTTCTTTGTTCGGCCCGGGGAGCTGTTTTTT	CASSPFFVRPGELFF
TRBD1	TRBV6-1	TRBJ1-2	.	TGTGCCAGCAGTACAGGGGGAGCGGACTATGGCTACACCTTC	CASSTGGADYGYTF
.	TRBV5-1	TRBJ2-3	.	TGCACCAGCCGAGAGGGGCCCACAGATACGCAGTATTTT	CTSREGPTDTQYF
.	TRBV6-2/TRBV6-3	TRBJ2-1	many	TGTGCCAGCAGTGCAACTATAGCTGAGCAGTTCTTC	CASSATIAEQFF
.	TRBV24-1	TRBJ2-3	.	TGTGCCACCAGTGGAGCCCCCCCGGCAGATACGCAGTATTTT	CATSGAPPADTQYF
TRBD1	TRBV6-2/TRBV6-3	TRBJ1-2	.	TGTGCCAGCAGTTCCCCGGGACAGGGTTTCGGCTATGGCTACACCTTC	CASSSPGQGFGYGYTF
.	TRBV7-9	TRBJ1-2	few	TGTGCCGGCGACCCTTATGATGGCTACACCTTC	CAGDPYDGYTF
.	TRBV7-2	TRBJ2-5	few	TGTGCCAGCAGCTTAGCGGGGGTATCAGAGACCCAGTACTTC	CASSLAGVSETQYF
.	TRBV4-1	TRBJ1-1	few	TGCGCCAGCAGCCAAGATCAAGTGGACACTGAAGCTTTCTTT	CASSQDQVDTEAFF
TRBD1	TRBV5-6	TRBJ1-6	.	TGTGCCAGCAGCCCGGGACAGGGAAATTCACCCCTCCACTTT	CASSPGQGNSPLHF
.	TRBV6-6	TRBJ2-1	.	TGTGCCAGCAGGCTGGGGGGACACTTCTCCTACAATGAGCAGTTCTTC	CASRLGGHFSYNEQFF
TRBD1	TRBV11-2	TRBJ1-1	.	TGTGCCAGCAGCTTGGAAGGGACAGTGAACACTGAAGCTTTCTTT	CASSLEGTVNTEAFF
.	TRBV6-6	TRBJ2-2	many	TGTGCCAGCAGTCCGGGGCCCGACACCGGGGAGCTGTTTTTT	CASSPGPDTGELFF
.	TRBV19	TRBJ1-2	.	TGTGCCAGTAGTAACAGCCAGTATGGCTACACCTTC	CASSNSQYGYTF
.	TRBV12-3/TRBV12-4	TRBJ2-3	.	TGTGCCAGCAGTCCAAGGACAGCAAATACGCAGTATTTT	CASSPRTANTQYF
.	TRBV5-5	TRBJ2-1	many	TGTGCCAGCAGCTTTATAATAGATTCGTACAATGAGCAGTTCTTC	CASSFIIDSYNEQFF
.	TRBV12-3/TRBV12-4	TRBJ1-2	many	TGTGCCAGCAGCTCCCGGGGGCAGTATATAAACTATGGCTACACCTTC	CASSSRGQYINYGYTF
TRBD2	TRBV5-1	TRBJ2-5	many	TGCGCCAGCAGCCCCGGGACTAGGCTTCAAGAGACCCAGTACTTC	CASSPGTRLQETQYF
.	TRBV7-8	TRBJ2-3	few	TGTGCCAGCAGCTTAGTCTGGCGGGGGCTTACTAGCACAGATACGCAGTATTTT	CASSLVWRGLTSTDTQYF
.	TRBV9	TRBJ2-2	few	TGTGCCAGCAGCGTAGGGTTGCCCGGGGAGCTGTTTTTT	CASSVGLPGELFF
TRBD2	TRBV9	TRBJ2-1	.	TGTGCCAGCAGCGCGGGACTAGCTCATCCGTTCTTC	CASSAGLAHPFF